This T cell receptor beta chain derives from a study of cytomegalovirus exposure and HLA in healthy donors (dated by TCRdb to the late 2010s). In terms of the full investigation: According to an earlier analysis of around 600 of the donors, about 179 million T cells yielded 117 million unique TCR beta sequences and less than 300 Gb of sequence data. An early release that covered 500 to 800 HLA-typed donors contained about 300 gigabases of sequencing data and roughly 84 million unique TCR sequences. Of the approximately 400 genotyped donors, approximately 83% fell in the genetic ancestry cluster associated with self-reported Caucasian donors. The aim of the study was to test whether cataloging public T cell receptors could identify signatures of past pathogen exposure. Using immunosequencing, the study profiled T cell repertoires from fewer than 700 subjects and related those repertoires to cytomegalovirus serostatus. Besides the first cohort of 666 subjects, a separate validation cohort made up of roughly 130 different subjects was used. High-throughput TCR immunosequencing, statistical association of individual TCRs with disease status, and machine learning were combined to predict cytomegalovirus infection status. In a later analysis, previously published TCR beta repertoires from about 640 donors were re-analyzed and high-resolution HLA genotyping was added so that TCR occurrence patterns could be studied. Rather than drawing on any new phenotypic data, the later analysis identified candidate immune exposures from TCR beta sequences and the way those sequences occurred across donors. In an earlier analysis of a few hundred of the donors, high-throughput TCR beta sequencing was used to judge whether each TCR beta V gene segment behaved as functional or pseudogenic. Donor age, sex, ethnicity and CMV serostatus were collected together with the repertoire data. A later genetic analysis took genome-wide SNP genotypes for about 55% of the roughly 670 donors and used that subset as a discovery cohort. All discovery cohort repertoires had been generated using a single sequencing platform. HLA typing included class I and class II loci at four-digit resolution. The number of typed donors differed by locus: about 620-640 for A, B, C, DRB1 and DQB1; some 500 for DQA1; roughly 600 for DPA1; and 450 to 480 for DPB1. Because of strong linkage in the cohort, roughly five DR-DQ haplotypes were treated as single units for association and clustering. Among roughly 400 genotyped donors of the cohort, an average of about 220,000 unique TCR beta nucleotide sequences was sequenced per donor, of which roughly 17% were non-productive. Study-wide findings and limitations: Over 15 rarely observed V segments, including chromosome 9 orphons, were excluded from the earlier analysis of approximately 500 of the donors because counts were too low. An association between a missense DCLRE1C variant and V-gene and J-gene trimming of TCR beta chains was found in a later genetic analysis and replicated in an independent cohort. The only immune exposure information available for the cohort was CMV serostatus. When HLA alleles, especially DR and DQ, strongly co-occurred, TCR associations were difficult to assign to individual alleles. HLA typing was unavailable for some donors at each locus, so association tests used only the typed subset. In a later analysis, the rate of TCR association differed among HLA loci, with DRB1 alleles having the most associated TCRs and HLA-C alleles having the fewest. Because the 87-base-pair reads could not distinguish some IMGT-functional V segments, including TRBV6-2 and TRBV6-3, those segments were excluded. Compared with the roughly 720-donor mean, donors in an Asian-associated ancestry cluster had fewer N-insertions in productive TCRs, according to a later genetic analysis. A later analysis associated 16,951 TCR beta sequences with specific HLA alleles at a false discovery rate of 0.05. A cluster of highly shared sequence variants was judged likely to be a technical artifact of the sequencing pipeline. Cytomegalovirus status was reported to be diagnosed by the classifier with high specificity and sensitivity in both the original and validation cohorts. A later analysis reported that several top co-occurrence clusters appeared linked to parvovirus B19, influenza, CMV and Epstein-Barr virus. The study listed 164 TCR beta chains as associated with cytomegalovirus. A further reported finding was that TCR beta sequences accurately predicted the HLA-A and HLA-B alleles for most subjects in the first cohort. A later analysis found that HLA-associated TCR beta chains were more clonally expanded and had lower generation probabilities than equally common non-associated chains. A few of the identified cytomegalovirus-associated TCR beta chains were confirmed in vitro to be specific for cytomegalovirus antigens. The authors suggested that the approach could potentially be extended to other disease states and immunological phenotypes. This cohort had only TCR beta chains sequenced, and the lack of alpha or paired-chain data limited which features could be detected. In a later analysis, most CMV-associated TCR beta chains were found to appear HLA-restricted, with HLA associations seemingly driven largely by CMV exposure. Sequencing depth was assumed to be roughly uniform across donors in the presence/absence analyses, though that assumption may not hold. While some public TCRs were present in many individuals, most TCR sequences turned up only very rarely across donors. Broadly in line with IMGT annotations, most TCR beta V segments showed up in productive rearrangements about 87% or about 30% of the time in an earlier analysis of around 550 of the donors. Linkage disequilibrium might explain the correlated functional status among segregating V segments, but an unknown experimental factor could not be excluded.

This clone was recorded only once. The specificity of this receptor is unknown. No clone much larger than this one lies a single base away; base qualities are absent. Looking up the germline V gene (reference sequence) yields CDR1 SGHNT and CDR2 YYREEE. The germline V end is reduced by 3 bases and the J end by 5 bases; junction bases left unmatched: 4. The CDR3, cysteine through phenylalanine, is 13 amino acids long. Only CDR3 DNA is held: 39 bases, read in frame from base 1. The protocol used for the library was the immunoSEQ multiplex PCR assay. A mixture of 60 forward primers for TCR Vbeta segments and 13 reverse primers for TCR Jbeta segments was used in the multiplex PCR. The CDR3 region of rearranged TCR beta genes was amplified from genomic DNA with a multiplex PCR assay. On the Illumina HiSeq System, the amplified TCR beta libraries were sequenced as 87-base-pair reads. In the authors' own workflow: Across the 700 or so repertoires, a later analysis counted roughly 84 million unique TCR beta chains, 9.5 million to 13 million of which were shared by at least two donors. A nearest-neighbor algorithm error-corrected the raw reads and collapsed the reads into unique sequences, merging closely related sequences to remove PCR and sequencing errors. CDR3 sequences were aligned to IMGT reference sequences to assign V, D and J gene segments. For a sequence to be retained, at least a six-nucleotide match to both a V gene segment and a J gene segment was required. Rearrangements were called productive when the CDR3 lacked stop codons and stayed in frame with V and J; all others were non-productive. Following IMGT convention, CDR3 was defined as the stretch from the second conserved V-encoded cysteine up to the conserved J-encoded phenylalanine. The earlier analysis of 500 to 600 of the donors excluded sequences that lacked an unambiguous match to a single V gene segment. In an earlier analysis of 587 of the donors, a V segment was called functional when productive rearrangements were above 56.7%, and segregating when the standard deviation between donors exceeded 5%. A statistical classification framework was developed to diagnose cytomegalovirus status using the catalog of TCR beta chain sequences. V and J gene assignment, in a later analysis, came from comparing TCR nucleotide sequences with IMGT/GENE-DB human TR gene sequences. A later analysis assigned CDR3 sequences and most-parsimonious VDJ recombination scenarios with the TCRdist pipeline. A later analysis defined each TCR beta chain by its CDR3 amino acid sequence plus V-gene family, and excluded reads lacking a unique V-gene family. In a later analysis, 500 to 650 highly shared, low-generation-probability nucleotide sequences were removed to address suspected cross-contamination and a sequencing artifact. For each public chain, a later analysis derived a clonal expansion index from normalized ranks of inferred template counts within each repertoire. In a later analysis, generation probabilities were computed using a VDJ recombination model fitted to out-of-frame rearrangements, and the results were checked against IGoR. In a later analysis, TCR-TCR, TCR-HLA and TCR-CMV co-occurrence was scored with hypergeometric tests, and a repertoire-size bias correction was applied to TCR pairs. A later analysis estimated false discovery rates by permuting HLA or CMV assignments 20 times. A later analysis grouped co-occurring TCRs with DBSCAN, adding TCRdist sequence similarity when clustering within HLA-allele-positive subsets. Repertoires with fewer than 30,000 or more than 120,000 public chains were left out of co-occurrence clustering, as were several repertoires with anomalous nucleotide sharing. This immuneACCESS table, as held by TCRdb, lists in-frame sequences with V and J called but not all clones. Of the missing ones, under half trace to an unresolved V gene in checked studies; the others have no known cause. V, J and clone size are taken as reported in that table, and D and trimming were inferred from the DNA itself. Present in this sample are roughly 120,000 clones, about 81% of which were seen just once. The ten largest clones add up to about 2.8% of the sample.

The cohort consisted of approximately 690 healthy bone marrow donors. All cohort members were sampled while nominally healthy, although unrecorded immune exposures were likely present. The donor tested CMV seropositive, placing the donor among the roughly 300 seropositive members of the cohort. Each donor provided a peripheral blood sample, and peripheral blood mononuclear cells were used for TCR beta sequencing. Genomic DNA was extracted from the blood cell samples with the Qiagen DNeasy Blood Extraction Kit. Sequencing was done on a sample of PBMCs. The chain employs TRBV5-4 and TRBJ1-2; 7 central nucleotides agree with TRBD1. This TCR derives from a woman aged 40 to 50 in good health and CMV-seropositive. The CDR3 loop reads CASSSGQAYGYTF. DNA sequence: TGTGCCAGCAGCTCAGGACAGGCATATGGCTACACCTTC.